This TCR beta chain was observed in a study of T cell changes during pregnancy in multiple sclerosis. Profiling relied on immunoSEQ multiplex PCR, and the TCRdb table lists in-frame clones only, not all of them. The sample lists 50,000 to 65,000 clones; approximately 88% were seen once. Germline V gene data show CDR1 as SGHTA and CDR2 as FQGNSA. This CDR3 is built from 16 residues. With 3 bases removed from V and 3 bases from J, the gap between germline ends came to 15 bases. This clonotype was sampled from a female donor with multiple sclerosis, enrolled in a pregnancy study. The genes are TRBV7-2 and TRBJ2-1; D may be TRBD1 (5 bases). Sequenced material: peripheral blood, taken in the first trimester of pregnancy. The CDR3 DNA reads TGTGCCAGCAGCTTTTCCGGCGCGACAGACTACAATGAGCAGTTCTTC. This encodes CASSFSGATDYNEQFF.